A selection of T cell receptor beta chains follows, all from one sample in a study of identical twins. TCRdb re-derived calls from the 5' RACE reads in MiXCR, one entry per CDR3 protein. The top ten hold about 3% of the sample, which has about 470,000 distinct CDR3 sequences, roughly a quarter seen once. These data were also filed under a second study, of T cells expressing NK-cell markers.

The sequenced sample consisted of CD4+ T cells sorted from blood. The receptors derive from a woman in her late teens or twenties in good health. The CDR3 runs from the conserved cysteine through the conserved F or W. A D gene is named only where the DNA matches it firmly. Rows give clone size only sometimes, using once, few, many, or a class for an expanded clone.

d_call j_call v_call clone_size cdr3_aa cdr3_nt
NA TRBJ2-3 TRBV7-2 few CASSSRSSTSQYF TGTGCCAGCAGCTCTCGGTCGAGCACGTCGCAGTATTTT
NA TRBJ2-3 TRBV25-1 NA CASSLGAPGDTQYF TGTGCCAGCAGCTTGGGGGCGCCGGGAGATACGCAGTATTTT
NA TRBJ2-1 TRBV24-1 NA CATSEPNSDEQFF TGTGCCACCAGTGAACCTAATTCCGATGAGCAGTTCTTC
NA TRBJ2-3 TRBV12-3/TRBV12-4 NA CASSLQGGDTQYF TGTGCCAGCAGTTTACAGGGAGGAGATACGCAGTATTTT
NA TRBJ1-1 TRBV9 NA CASSVERGLGTEAFF TGTGCCAGCAGCGTAGAAAGGGGACTGGGCACTGAAGCTTTCTTT
NA TRBJ1-1 TRBV11-3 NA CASRKAGRTEAFF TGTGCCAGCAGAAAGGCAGGGAGGACTGAAGCTTTCTTT
NA TRBJ1-1 TRBV9 NA CASVVRAAGTEAFF TGTGCCAGCGTAGTAAGGGCGGCGGGTACTGAAGCTTTCTTT
TRBD2 TRBJ2-7 TRBV11-3 NA CASSPAGTRSEQYF TGTGCCAGCAGCCCCGCCGGGACTAGATCCGAGCAGTACTTC
TRBD2 TRBJ2-7 TRBV20-1 many CSARSSGGYEQYF TGCAGTGCGAGGTCTAGCGGAGGCTACGAGCAGTACTTC
NA TRBJ2-2 TRBV29-1 NA CSALSTGAGELFF TGCAGCGCCTTGAGTACGGGGGCCGGGGAGCTGTTTTTT
NA TRBJ2-1 TRBV15 NA CATSRDWGGANEQFF TGTGCCACCAGCAGAGATTGGGGGGGGGCCAATGAGCAGTTCTTC